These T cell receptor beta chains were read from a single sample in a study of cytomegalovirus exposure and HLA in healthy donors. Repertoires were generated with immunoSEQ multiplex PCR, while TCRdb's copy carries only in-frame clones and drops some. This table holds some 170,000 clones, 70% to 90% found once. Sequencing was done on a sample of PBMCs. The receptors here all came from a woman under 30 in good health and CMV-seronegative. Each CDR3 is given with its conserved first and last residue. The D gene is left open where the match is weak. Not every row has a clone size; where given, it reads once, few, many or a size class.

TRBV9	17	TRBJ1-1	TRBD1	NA	CASSVGPGQGANTEAFF	TGTGCCAGCAGCGTAGGGCCGGGACAGGGGGCGAACACTGAAGCTTTCTTT
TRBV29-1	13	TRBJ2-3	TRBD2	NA	CSVERGGTDTQYF	TGCAGCGTTGAGCGCGGGGGGACAGATACGCAGTATTTT
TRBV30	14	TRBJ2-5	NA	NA	CAWKGRAMGETQYF	TGTGCCTGGAAGGGCAGGGCCATGGGAGAGACCCAGTACTTC
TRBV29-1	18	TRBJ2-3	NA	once	CSVDGLTAGVPSTDTQYF	TGCAGCGTTGATGGTCTGACAGCCGGAGTCCCGAGCACAGATACGCAGTATTTT
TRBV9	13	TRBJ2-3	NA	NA	CASSNSPGDTQYF	TGTGCCAGCAGCAACTCCCCCGGAGATACGCAGTATTTT
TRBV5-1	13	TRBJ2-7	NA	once	CASSLSSGYEQYF	TGCGCCAGCAGCCTGTCGTCGGGGTACGAGCAGTACTTC
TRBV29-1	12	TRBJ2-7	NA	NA	CSVAQGGYEQYF	TGCAGCGTTGCACAGGGCGGCTACGAGCAGTACTTC
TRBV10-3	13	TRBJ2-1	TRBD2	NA	CAISGTSGNEQFF	TGTGCCATCAGCGGGACTAGCGGCAATGAGCAGTTCTTC
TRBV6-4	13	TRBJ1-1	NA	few	CASSVSSNTEAFF	TGTGCCAGCAGTGTATCGTCGAACACTGAAGCTTTCTTT
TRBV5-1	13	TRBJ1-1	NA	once	CASSYRGGTEAFF	TGCGCCAGCAGCTACCGAGGGGGCACTGAAGCTTTCTTT
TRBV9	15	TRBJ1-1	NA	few	CASSARVGLNTEAFF	TGTGCCAGCAGCGCCAGGGTGGGCCTGAACACTGAAGCTTTCTTT
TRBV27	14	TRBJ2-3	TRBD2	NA	CASLGLAGTDTQYF	TGTGCCAGCCTCGGACTAGCGGGCACAGATACGCAGTATTTT
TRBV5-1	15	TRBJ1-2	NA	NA	CASSLATGLRYGYTF	TGCGCCAGCAGCTTGGCTACAGGGCTTCGCTATGGCTACACCTTC
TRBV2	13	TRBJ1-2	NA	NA	CASSGSGLKGYTF	TGTGCCAGCAGTGGATCAGGGTTAAAGGGCTACACCTTC
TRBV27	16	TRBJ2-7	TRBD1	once	CASSLIPGTVSYEQYF	TGTGCCAGCAGTTTAATCCCCGGGACAGTGAGCTACGAGCAGTACTTC
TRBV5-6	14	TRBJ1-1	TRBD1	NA	CASSADREYTEAFF	TGTGCCAGCAGCGCGGACAGGGAGTACACTGAAGCTTTCTTT
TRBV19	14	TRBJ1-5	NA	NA	CASSTGIHREPQHF	TGTGCCAGTAGTACCGGGATCCATAGGGAGCCCCAGCATTTT
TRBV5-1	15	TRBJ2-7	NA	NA	CASSLDGGSSYEQYF	TGCGCCAGCAGCTTGGATGGGGGCAGCTCCTACGAGCAGTACTTC
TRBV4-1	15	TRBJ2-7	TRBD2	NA	CASSQEGGRADEQYF	TGCGCCAGCAGCCAAGAGGGCGGGAGGGCGGACGAGCAGTACTTC
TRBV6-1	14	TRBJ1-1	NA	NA	CASSSAQVNTEAFF	TGTGCCAGCAGTTCCGCCCAGGTTAACACTGAAGCTTTCTTT
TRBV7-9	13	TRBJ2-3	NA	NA	CASSRSSTDTQYF	TGTGCCAGCAGCCGTAGCAGCACAGATACGCAGTATTTT
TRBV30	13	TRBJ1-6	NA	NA	CAGARSYNSPLHF	TGTGCCGGTGCCAGGTCCTATAATTCACCCCTCCACTTT
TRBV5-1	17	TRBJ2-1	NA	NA	CASSLSIKGGALDEQFF	TGCGCCAGCAGCTTGAGTATTAAGGGGGGGGCGCTAGATGAGCAGTTCTTC
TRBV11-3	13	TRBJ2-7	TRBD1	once	CASSGDSSYEQYF	TGTGCCAGCAGTGGGGACAGCTCCTACGAGCAGTACTTC
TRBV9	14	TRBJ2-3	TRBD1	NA	CASSPGQGRDTQYF	TGTGCCAGCAGCCCGGGACAGGGAAGAGATACGCAGTATTTT